This passage covers 12 T cell receptor beta chains from one sample sequenced in a study of blood T cell repertoires in COVID-19. Profiling relied on immunoSEQ multiplex PCR, and the TCRdb table lists in-frame clones only, not all of them. There are fewer than 300,000 clones in the sample; roughly 88% occur only once, and roughly 1.2% lies in the top ten. Sequenced input: PBMCs or T cells enriched from blood (not recorded which). The source of these receptors is a woman aged 40 to 50 with acute COVID-19.

In its sample, this clone was seen once. The chain combines TRBV27 with TRBJ1-1; D possibly corresponds to TRBD1 (6 bases). Germline CDR1 and CDR2: MNHEY and SMNVEV (reference sequence). Between the trimmed V and J ends, which lost 5 bases and 4 bases, there was a span of 20 bases. The CDR3 consists of 16 residues. Here the CDR3 reads CASSPQLTGRGTEAFF. CDR3 coding DNA: TGTGCCAGCAGTCCACAATTGACAGGAAGGGGCACTGAAGCTTTCTTT.

The chain employs TRBV7-6 and TRBJ2-2; the match to TRBD2 covers 7 bases. With 4 bases clipped from V and 6 bases from J, the junction kept 14 bases outside the gene matches. The germline V gene has CDR1 SGHVS and CDR2 FNYEAQ. The length of the CDR3 is 17 residues. The CDR3 here is CASSSQAGGSGAGELFF. CDR3 bases: TGTGCCAGCAGCTCTCAGGCTGGCGGGAGTGGGGCCGGGGAGCTGTTTTTT.

This chain joins TRBV11-3 and TRBJ1-1, with TRBD1 as a possible D gene (5 bases). Germline CDR1 reads SGHNT; CDR2 reads YENEEA. The CDR3 spans 15 residues. Deletions cut 5 bases from V and 2 bases from J, with 15 bases between. Here the CDR3 reads CASSRPRGVNTEAFF. CDR3 bases: TGTGCCAGCAGCCGTCCCCGGGGGGTTAACACTGAAGCTTTCTTT.

The chain couples TRBV24-1 to TRBJ1-1, with D maybe TRBD1 (5 bases). Germline CDR1 and CDR2: KGHDR and SFDVKD. Trimming cost V 3 bases and J 0 bases, with 10 bases left between them. The length of the CDR3 is 15 residues. CDR3 sequence: CATSDAGGVNTEAFF. The CDR3 region has the DNA TGTGCCACCAGTGATGCTGGAGGGGTGAACACTGAAGCTTTCTTT.

V and J are TRBV30 and TRBJ1-5; D is ambiguous. The CDR3 is made up of 14 amino acids. Trimming took off 0 bases at V and 7 bases at J, with 13 bases between the two ends. Per germline, CDR1 GTSNPN and CDR2 SVGIG (reference sequence). The chain's CDR3 is CAWSVAGREQPQHF. The CDR3 DNA sequence: TGTGCCTGGAGTGTAGCGGGAAGAGAGCAGCCCCAGCATTTT.

This chain joins TRBV5-6 and TRBJ2-7; possibly TRBD2 for D (6 bases). V was shortened by 3 bases and J by 2 bases, with 15 bases between the two germline ends. The germline V gene encodes CDR1 SGHDT and CDR2 YYEEEE. The CDR3 has 15 residues. CDR3 amino acids: CASSWRSGVPYEQYF. Written as DNA, the CDR3 is TGTGCCAGCAGCTGGCGGTCGGGGGTTCCCTACGAGCAGTACTTC.

This clone was detected only a few times. The chain uses TRBV7-9 and TRBJ1-1; no definite D call. CDR1 SEHNR and CDR2 FQNEAQ come from the germline V gene (reference sequence). The CDR3 spans 12 residues. V lost 3 bases to trimming and J lost 2 bases, with 4 bases between them. Here the CDR3 DNA reads TGTGCCAGCAGCTTGTCTAACACTGAAGCTTTCTTT. Protein: CASSLSNTEAFF.

The chain carries TRBV7-9 and TRBJ1-1; D call uncertain. The germline V and J ends were trimmed by 8 bases and 4 bases, with 8 bases remaining between them. The germline gives CDR1 SEHNR, CDR2 FQNEAQ (reference sequence). CDR3 length: 11 residues. In DNA form, the CDR3 reads TGTGCCAGCCGGGGAGGCACTGAAGCTTTCTTT. Residues: CASRGGTEAFF.

This sequence joins TRBV15 and TRBJ2-5, with 9 bases fitting TRBD2. J was trimmed by 5 bases and V by 2 bases; bases with no gene match: 9. CDR3 length: 16 residues. Germline V gene sequence: CDR1 LNHNV, CDR2 YYDKDF (reference sequence). CDR3 sequence reads: CATSRSLGLAAETQYF. In DNA, the CDR3 is TGTGCCACCAGCAGAAGCCTGGGACTAGCTGCGGAGACCCAGTACTTC.

In its sample, this clone was seen a few times. The gene calls are TRBV24-1 and TRBJ2-7, with D possibly being TRBD1 (5 bases). Germline CDR1 reads KGHDR; CDR2 reads SFDVKD. This CDR3 is built from 13 residues. Trimming stripped 5 bases from V and 2 bases from J, with 9 bases between. For the CDR3, the DNA is TGTGCCACCAGTGGGACACCCACCTACGAGCAGTACTTC. It codes for CATSGTPTYEQYF.

The rearrangement uses TRBV19 and TRBJ1-3; no definite D call. The CDR3 has 15 amino acids. CDR1 LNHDA and CDR2 SQIVND come from the germline V gene (reference sequence). The ends were cut back, 5 bases at V and 1 base at J, with 12 bases in the middle. The chain's CDR3 is CASSSRGRSGNTIYF. CDR3 nucleotides: TGTGCCAGTAGTTCGCGGGGTAGGTCTGGAAACACCATATATTTT.

The genes are TRBV12-3 or TRBV12-4 and TRBJ2-7; D might be TRBD1 (5 bases). This CDR3 contains 12 residues. Trimming stripped 4 bases from V and 5 bases from J, with 9 bases between. CDR3 DNA: TGTGCCAGCAGTTGGGCAGGGAACGAGCAGTACTTC. Encoded protein: CASSWAGNEQYF.